This TCR beta chain was sequenced during a study of beta chain features in type 1 diabetes. General observations from the study: Moderate yet significant TCRB CDR3 shortening was seen in Type 1 diabetes patients in all four CD4+ subsets.

Expressed TCRB transcripts were sequenced, since all the RNA that had been isolated was reverse transcribed. Clones were sequenced by immunoSEQ multiplex PCR, and TCRdb holds only the in-frame ones, with some missing. Among roughly 150,000 clones listed, approximately 8.8% were seen once. In its sample, this clone was seen a few times. Antigen unknown. Germline V gene data show CDR1 as MDHEN and CDR2 as SYDVKM. The CDR3 sequence is 13 residues long. The V gene end was trimmed by 11 bases and the J gene end by 2 bases; junction bases not matched to a gene: 6. The source of this sequence is a woman aged 25 to 39 with type 1 diabetes. The genes are TRBV28 and TRBJ2-3; TRBD1 matches 8 bases. The sequenced material came from central memory CD4+ T cells from blood. CDR3 amino acids: CAAGDRPTDTQYF. The CDR3 DNA follows: TGTGCCGCCGGGGACAGGCCCACAGATACGCAGTATTTT.